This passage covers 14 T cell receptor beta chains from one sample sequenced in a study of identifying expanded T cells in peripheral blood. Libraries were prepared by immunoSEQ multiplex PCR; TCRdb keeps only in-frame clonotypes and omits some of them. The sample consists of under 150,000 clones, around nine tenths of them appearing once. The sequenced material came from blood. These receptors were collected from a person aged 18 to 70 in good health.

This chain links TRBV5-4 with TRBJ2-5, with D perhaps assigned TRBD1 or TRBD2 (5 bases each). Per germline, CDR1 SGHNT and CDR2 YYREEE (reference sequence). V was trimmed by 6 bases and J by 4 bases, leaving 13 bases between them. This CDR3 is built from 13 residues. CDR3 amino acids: CASTGGTTETQYF. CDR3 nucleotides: TGTGCCAGCACTGGGGGAACCACAGAGACCCAGTACTTC. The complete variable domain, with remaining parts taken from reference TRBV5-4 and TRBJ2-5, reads ETGVTQSPTHLIKTRGQQVTLRCSSQSGHNTVSWYQQALGQGPQFIFQYYREEENGRGNFPPRFSGLQFPNYSSELNVNALELDDSALYLCASTGGTTETQYFGPGTRLLVL.

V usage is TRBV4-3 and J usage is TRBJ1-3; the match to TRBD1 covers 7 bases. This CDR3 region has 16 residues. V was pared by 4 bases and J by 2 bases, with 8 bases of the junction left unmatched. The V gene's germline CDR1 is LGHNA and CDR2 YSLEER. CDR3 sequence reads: CASSPNRGPAGNTIYF. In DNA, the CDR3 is TGCGCCAGCAGCCCGAACAGGGGCCCAGCTGGAAACACCATATATTTT.

CDR3 DNA sequence: TGTGCCAGCAGTCCAGGCCCGTCTAGCGGGGGAGATGAGCAGTTCTTC. As protein: CASSPGPSSGGDEQFF. The chain links TRBV9 to TRBJ2-1; 10 nucleotides align to TRBD2. The V and J ends lost 5 bases and 8 bases, in that order; junction bases with no gene match: 13. Germline CDR1 is SGDLS and CDR2 is YYNGEE. CDR3 length equals 16 residues.

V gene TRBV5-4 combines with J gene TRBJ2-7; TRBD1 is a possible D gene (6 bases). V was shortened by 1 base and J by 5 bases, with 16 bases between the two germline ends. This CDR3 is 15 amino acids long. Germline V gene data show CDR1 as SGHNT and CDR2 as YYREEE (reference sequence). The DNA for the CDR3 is TGTGCCAGCAGCTTGTCGCAGTCAGGGGTCGACGAGCAGTACTTC. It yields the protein CASSLSQSGVDEQYF.

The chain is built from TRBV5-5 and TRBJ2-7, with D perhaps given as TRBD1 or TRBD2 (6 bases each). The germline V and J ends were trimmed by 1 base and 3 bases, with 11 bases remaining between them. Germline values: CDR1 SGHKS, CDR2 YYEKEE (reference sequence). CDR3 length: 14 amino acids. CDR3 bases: TGTGCCAGCAGCTTGACCGGGGGCGACTACGAGCAGTACTTC. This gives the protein CASSLTGGDYEQYF.

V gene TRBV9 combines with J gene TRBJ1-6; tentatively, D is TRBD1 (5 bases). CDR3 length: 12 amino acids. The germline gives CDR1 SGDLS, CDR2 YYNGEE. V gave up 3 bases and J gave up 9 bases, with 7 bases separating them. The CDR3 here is CASSGRGSPLHF. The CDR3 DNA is TGTGCCAGCAGCGGGAGGGGTTCACCCCTCCACTTT.

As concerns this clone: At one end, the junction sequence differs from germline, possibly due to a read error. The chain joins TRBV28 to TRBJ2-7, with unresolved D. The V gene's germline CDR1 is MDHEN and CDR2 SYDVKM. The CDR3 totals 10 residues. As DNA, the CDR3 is TGTGCCAGCAGTTTGGTAGTGAGTAACTTC. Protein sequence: CASSLVVSNF.

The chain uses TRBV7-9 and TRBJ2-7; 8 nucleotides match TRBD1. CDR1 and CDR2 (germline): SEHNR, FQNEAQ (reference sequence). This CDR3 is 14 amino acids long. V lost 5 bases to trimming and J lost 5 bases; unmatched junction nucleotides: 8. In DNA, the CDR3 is TGTGCCAGCAGCACTGGACAGGGTTCCAACGAGCAGTACTTC. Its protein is CASSTGQGSNEQYF.

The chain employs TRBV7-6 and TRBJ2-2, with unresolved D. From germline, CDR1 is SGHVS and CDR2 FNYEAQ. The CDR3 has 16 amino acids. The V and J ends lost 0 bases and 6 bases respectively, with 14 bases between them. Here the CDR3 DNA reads TGTGCCAGCAGCTTAGCGCAGGAAAGGGCGGCCGGGGAGCTGTTTTTT. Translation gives CASSLAQERAAGELFF.

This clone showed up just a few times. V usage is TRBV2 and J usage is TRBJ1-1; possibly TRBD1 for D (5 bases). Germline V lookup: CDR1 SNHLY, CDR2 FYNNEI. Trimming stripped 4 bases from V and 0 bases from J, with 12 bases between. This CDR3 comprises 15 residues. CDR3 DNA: TGTGCCAGCAGTGGGTCCAGGGCTATGAACACTGAAGCTTTCTTT. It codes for CASSGSRAMNTEAFF.

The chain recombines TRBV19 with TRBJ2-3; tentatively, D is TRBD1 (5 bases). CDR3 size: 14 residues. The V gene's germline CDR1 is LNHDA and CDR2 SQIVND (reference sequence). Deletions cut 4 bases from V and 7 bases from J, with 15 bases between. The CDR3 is CASSTGQVRNTQYF. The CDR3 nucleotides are TGTGCCAGTAGTACCGGACAAGTTCGGAATACGCAGTATTTT.

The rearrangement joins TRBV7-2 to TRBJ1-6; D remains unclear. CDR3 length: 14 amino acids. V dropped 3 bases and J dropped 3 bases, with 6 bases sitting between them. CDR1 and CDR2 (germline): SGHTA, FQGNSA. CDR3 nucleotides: TGTGCCAGCAGCTTGCTTCGCTATAATTCACCCCTCCACTTT. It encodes CASSLLRYNSPLHF.

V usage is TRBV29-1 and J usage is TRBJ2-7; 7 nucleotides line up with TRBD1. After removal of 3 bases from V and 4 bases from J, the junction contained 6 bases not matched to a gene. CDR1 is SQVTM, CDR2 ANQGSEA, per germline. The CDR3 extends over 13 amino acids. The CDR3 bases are TGCAGCGTTGAGTCAGGGGGTAATTACGAGCAGTACTTC. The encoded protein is CSVESGGNYEQYF.

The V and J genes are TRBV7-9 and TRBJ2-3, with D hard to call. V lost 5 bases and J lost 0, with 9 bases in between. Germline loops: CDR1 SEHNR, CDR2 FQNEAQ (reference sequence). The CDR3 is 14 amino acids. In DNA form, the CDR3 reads TGTGCCAGCAGCCCCCCCTATAGCACAGATACGCAGTATTTT. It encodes CASSPPYSTDTQYF.